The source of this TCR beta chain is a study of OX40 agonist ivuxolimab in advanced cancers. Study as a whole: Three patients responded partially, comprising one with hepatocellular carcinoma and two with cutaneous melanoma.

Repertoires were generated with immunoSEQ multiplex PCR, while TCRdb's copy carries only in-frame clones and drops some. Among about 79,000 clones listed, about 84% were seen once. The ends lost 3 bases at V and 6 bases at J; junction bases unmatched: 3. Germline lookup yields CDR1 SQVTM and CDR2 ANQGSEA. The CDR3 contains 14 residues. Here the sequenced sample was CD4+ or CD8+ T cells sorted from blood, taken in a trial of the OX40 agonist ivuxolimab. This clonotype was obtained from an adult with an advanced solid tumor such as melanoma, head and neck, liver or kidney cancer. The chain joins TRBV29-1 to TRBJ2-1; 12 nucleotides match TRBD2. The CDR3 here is CSVDASGRVNEQFF. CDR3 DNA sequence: TGCAGCGTTGACGCTAGCGGGAGGGTCAATGAGCAGTTCTTC.